What follows is one TCR beta chain and its context. What it recognizes is unknown. The data were obtained in a study of CD8 T cells in Susac syndrome. Study results and limitations: A relatively small number of individuals underwent TCR sequencing and HLA analysis.

Sequencing of TCR beta was carried out in blood CD8+ and CD4+ T cells. While CD8+ and CD4+ T cells were isolated negatively, TEMRA cells were enriched by FACS. Reverse transcription of 0.5 to 1 ug RNA was performed with random hexamers. An immunoSEQ multiplex PCR generated amplified TCR beta CDR3 products spanning 54 Vbeta and 13 Jbeta. MiXCR, run by TCRdb on the immunoSEQ multiplex PCR reads, gives a single entry per CDR3 protein. The sample shows about 180,000 distinct CDR3 sequences, roughly 95% of them seen only once. Germline V gene lookup returns CDR1 SQVTM and CDR2 ANQGSEA. Losses at the gene ends were 7 bases for V and 4 bases for J; bases not matched to a gene: 10. The CDR3 is 14 amino acids.

Source material: CD4+ T cells from PBMCs. The rearrangement uses TRBV29-1 and TRBJ1-1, with 9 bases identical to TRBD1. The TCR sequence derives from a human donor with multiple sclerosis. The chain's CDR3 is CSGHGTGRSTEAFF. The CDR3 DNA sequence: TGCAGCGGGCACGGGACAGGGAGAAGCACTGAAGCTTTCTTT.